The next 12 T cell receptor beta chains were all read from a single sample in a study of blood T cell repertoires in COVID-19. Clones were sequenced by immunoSEQ multiplex PCR, and TCRdb holds only the in-frame ones, with some missing. Seen here are fewer than 350,000 clones, 81% observed once, and the top ten hold just under 3%. The material sequenced was peripheral blood. The origin of the receptors is a woman aged 55-70 years with active or convalescent COVID-19.

J is TRBJ1-2 and V is TRBV10-3; TRBD1 matches 9 bases. The V gene end was trimmed by 5 bases and the J gene end by 7 bases; junction bases not matched to a gene: 8. This CDR3 is built from 14 residues. CDR1 and CDR2 from the germline V gene are ENHRY and SYGVKD. The CDR3 protein is CAISPGTGSGGYTF. The CDR3 DNA sequence: TGTGCCATCAGTCCCGGGACAGGGAGCGGTGGCTACACCTTC.

This clone was observed many times. The rearrangement links TRBV15 to TRBJ2-7; D might be TRBD1 (5 bases). V was shortened by 0 bases and J by 4 bases, with 13 bases between the two germline ends. The CDR3 has 15 amino acids. Germline lookup yields CDR1 LNHNV and CDR2 YYDKDF (reference sequence). The CDR3, as DNA: TGTGCCACCAGCAGAGATAAAGGGAACAGGTACGAGCAGTACTTC. Its translation is CATSRDKGNRYEQYF.

The chain has TRBV5-1 and TRBJ1-1; D might be TRBD1 (5 bases). Germline-derived CDR1 and CDR2 are SGHRS and YFSETQ. The V and J ends lost 6 bases and 0 bases respectively, with 15 bases between them. This CDR3 contains 15 residues. CDR3 in DNA: TGCGCCAGCAACTTAGCACCGGACATGAACACTGAAGCTTTCTTT. This encodes CASNLAPDMNTEAFF.

V and J are TRBV18 and TRBJ1-5; 7 bases fit TRBD1. The CDR3 is 15 amino acids. Germline trimming cut 5 bases from V and 0 bases from J; bases unmatched to any gene: 4. Germline lookup yields CDR1 KGHSH and CDR2 LQKENI. The CDR3 spells CASSSTGFSNQPQHF. CDR3 in DNA: TGTGCCAGCTCATCGACAGGGTTTAGCAATCAGCCCCAGCATTTT.

V gene TRBV6-5 combines with J gene TRBJ1-5; 7 bases line up with TRBD1. Trimming removed 4 bases from V and 2 bases from J; junction bases left unmatched: 5. Germline lookup yields CDR1 MNHEY and CDR2 SVGAGI. The CDR3 contains 15 residues. CDR3 DNA sequence: TGTGCCAGCAGTTTGACAGGGCAAGGCAATCAGCCCCAGCATTTT. It encodes CASSLTGQGNQPQHF.

The chain is built from TRBV19 and TRBJ1-2, with D perhaps TRBD1 (5 bases). Trimming took off 0 bases at V and 7 bases at J, with 15 bases between the two ends. Germline V gene lookup returns CDR1 LNHDA and CDR2 SQIVND (reference sequence). The CDR3 sequence is 15 residues long. The CDR3 loop is CASSIEAPRGGGYTF. DNA for the CDR3: TGTGCCAGTAGTATAGAGGCTCCAAGGGGCGGTGGCTACACCTTC.

The chain couples TRBV12-3 or TRBV12-4 to TRBJ1-5; 7 positions agree with TRBD1. The CDR3 length is 12 residues. V shed 7 bases and J 9 bases; nucleotides not matched to a gene: 6. CDR3 sequence reads: CASMTGWSPQHF. CDR3 coding DNA: TGTGCCAGCATGACAGGGTGGTCGCCCCAGCATTTT.

V is TRBV29-1 and J is TRBJ1-2; D possibly corresponds to TRBD1 (6 bases). CDR1 is SQVTM, CDR2 ANQGSEA, per germline. Trimming left V 2 bases short and J 4 bases short, with 11 bases between. The CDR3 extends over 13 amino acids. CDR3 DNA sequence: TGCAGCGTTGAAACAGGGCCCCTCTATGGCTACACCTTC. Residues: CSVETGPLYGYTF.

This clone was observed a handful of times. This chain uses TRBV28 with TRBJ1-2, with TRBD1 identical over 10 bases. V gave up 2 bases and J gave up 4 bases; unmatched junction bases: 10. Per the germline V gene, CDR1 is MDHEN and CDR2 is SYDVKM. The CDR3 has 17 amino acids. CDR3 nucleotides: TGTGCCAGCAGTTTAGCCGGGACAGGGGCGATGGCCTATGGCTACACCTTC. It translates to CASSLAGTGAMAYGYTF.

This clone turned up a few times. The chain carries TRBV4-3 and TRBJ2-1; no reliable D call. With 0 bases removed from V and 5 bases from J, the gap between germline ends came to 5 bases. This CDR3 has 13 amino acids. Germline CDR1 reads LGHNA; CDR2 reads YSLEER. The CDR3 loop reads CASSQEANNEQFF. CDR3 bases: TGCGCCAGCAGCCAAGAAGCAAACAATGAGCAGTTCTTC.

The CDR3 nucleotides read TGTGCCAGCAGTTTCGGGTCGGGGGGGGTTCCAGATACGCAGTATTTT. It codes for CASSFGSGGVPDTQYF. The rearrangement links TRBV28 to TRBJ2-3; 8 bases fit TRBD2. The CDR3 consists of 16 residues. CDR1 MDHEN and CDR2 SYDVKM come from the germline V gene. Germline trimming cut 3 bases from V and 4 bases from J; bases unmatched to any gene: 9.

The J gene is TRBJ1-5, the V gene TRBV5-4; TRBD1 matches at 7 bases. The CDR3 has 16 amino acids. Per germline, CDR1 SGHNT and CDR2 YYREEE (reference sequence). J lost 1 base, V lost 4 bases, and 8 bases had no gene match. CDR3 DNA: TGTGCCAGCAGCGACTACGGGACAGACAGCAATCAGCCCCAGCATTTT. Translation gives CASSDYGTDSNQPQHF. The variable domain in full, with the rest retrieved from reference TRBV5-4 and TRBJ1-5, is ETGVTQSPTHLIKTRGQQVTLRCSSQSGHNTVSWYQQALGQGPQFIFQYYREEENGRGNFPPRFSGLQFPNYSSELNVNALELDDSALYLCASSDYGTDSNQPQHFGDGTRLSIL.